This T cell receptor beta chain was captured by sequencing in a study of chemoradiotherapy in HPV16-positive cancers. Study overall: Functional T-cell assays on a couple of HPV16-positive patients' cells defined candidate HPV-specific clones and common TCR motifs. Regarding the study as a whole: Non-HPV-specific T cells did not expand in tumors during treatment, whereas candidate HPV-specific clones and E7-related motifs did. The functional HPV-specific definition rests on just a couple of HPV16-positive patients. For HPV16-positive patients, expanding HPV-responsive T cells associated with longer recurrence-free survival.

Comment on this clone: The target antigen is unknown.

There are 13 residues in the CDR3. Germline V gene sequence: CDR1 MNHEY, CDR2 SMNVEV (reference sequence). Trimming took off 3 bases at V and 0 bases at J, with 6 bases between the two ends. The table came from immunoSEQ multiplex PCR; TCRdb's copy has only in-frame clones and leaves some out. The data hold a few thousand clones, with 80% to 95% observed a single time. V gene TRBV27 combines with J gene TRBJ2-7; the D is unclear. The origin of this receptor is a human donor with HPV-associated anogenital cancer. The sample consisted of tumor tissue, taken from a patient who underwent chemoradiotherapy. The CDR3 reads CASSFSSSYEQYF. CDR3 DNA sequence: TGTGCCAGCAGTTTCTCCAGCTCCTACGAGCAGTACTTC.